The sequence of this TCR beta chain was determined in a study of spatial heterogeneity in lung cancer. One entry per CDR3 protein results from TCRdb running MiXCR on the 5' RACE reads. Altogether approximately 49,000 distinct CDR3 sequences are present, roughly 5% being singletons, with the ten largest covering around 10%. This sample's time point: sample taken at primary tumor resection. Whole RNA, isolated from tumor, nontumor lung or frozen PBMC, was sequenced without prior sorting. This clonotype occurred many times. The CDR3 has 14 residues. The germline V gene has CDR1 SNHLY and CDR2 FYNNEI. V was trimmed by 4 bases and J by 5 bases, leaving 12 bases between them.

The source of this sequence is a male donor with early-stage non-small cell lung cancer. V usage is TRBV2 and J usage is TRBJ1-5; perhaps TRBD1 as D (5 bases). The material was PBMCs, obtained at surgery. The CDR3 is CASSGVQVDQPQHF. The CDR3, as DNA: TGTGCCAGCAGTGGGGTACAGGTGGATCAGCCCCAGCATTTT. The complete variable domain, with remaining parts taken from reference TRBV2 and TRBJ1-5, reads EPEVTQTPSHQVTQMGQEVILRCVPISNHLYFYWYRQILGQKVEFLVSFYNNEISEKSEIFDDQFSVERPDGSNFTLKIRSTKLEDSAMYFCASSGVQVDQPQHFGDGTRLSIL.